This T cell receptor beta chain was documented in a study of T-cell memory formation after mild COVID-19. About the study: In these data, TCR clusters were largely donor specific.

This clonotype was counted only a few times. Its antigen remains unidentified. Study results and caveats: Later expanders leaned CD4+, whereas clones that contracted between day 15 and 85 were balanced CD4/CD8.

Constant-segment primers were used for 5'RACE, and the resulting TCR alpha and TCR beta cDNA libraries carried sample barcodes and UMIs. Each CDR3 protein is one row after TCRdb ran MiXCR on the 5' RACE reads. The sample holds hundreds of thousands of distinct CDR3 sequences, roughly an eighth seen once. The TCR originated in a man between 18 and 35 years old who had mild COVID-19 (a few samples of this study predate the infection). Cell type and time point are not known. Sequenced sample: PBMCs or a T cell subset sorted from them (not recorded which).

CDR3 DNA sequence: TGTGCCAGCAGCGCCCGGGGGGAGGCTGAAGCTTTCTTT. Protein product: CASSARGEAEAFF. V gene TRBV13 combines with J gene TRBJ1-1; tentatively, D is TRBD1 (5 bases). V lost 5 bases, J lost 6 bases, and 13 bases lay in between. This CDR3 has 13 residues. Germline assignment: CDR1 PRHDT and CDR2 FYEKMQ (reference sequence).